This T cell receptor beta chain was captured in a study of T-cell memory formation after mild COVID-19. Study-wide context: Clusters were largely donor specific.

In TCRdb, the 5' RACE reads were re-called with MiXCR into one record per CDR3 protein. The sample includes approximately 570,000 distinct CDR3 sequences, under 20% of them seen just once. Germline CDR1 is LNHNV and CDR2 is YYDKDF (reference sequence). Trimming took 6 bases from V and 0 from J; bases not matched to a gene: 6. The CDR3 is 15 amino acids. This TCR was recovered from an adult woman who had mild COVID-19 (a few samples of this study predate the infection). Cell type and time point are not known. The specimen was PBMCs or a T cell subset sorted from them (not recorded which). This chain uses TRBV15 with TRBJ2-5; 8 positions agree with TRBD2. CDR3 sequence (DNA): TGTGCCACCAGGGTCGGCGGGGGGTACCAAGAGACCCAGTACTTC. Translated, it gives CATRVGGGYQETQYF.